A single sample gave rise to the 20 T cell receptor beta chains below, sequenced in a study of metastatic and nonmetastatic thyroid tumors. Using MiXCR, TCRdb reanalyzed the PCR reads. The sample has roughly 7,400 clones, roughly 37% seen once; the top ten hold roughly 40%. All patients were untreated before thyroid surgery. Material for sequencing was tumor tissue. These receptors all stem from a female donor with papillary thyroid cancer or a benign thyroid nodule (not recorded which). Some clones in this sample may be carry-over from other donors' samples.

CDR3 residues: CASSTGGYTSNQPQHF. The CDR3 DNA follows: TGTGCCAGCTCCACAGGGGGGTATACGAGCAATCAGCCCCAGCATTTT. The V call is TRBV19, the J call TRBJ1-5, with 8 bases identical to TRBD1. The CDR3 contains 16 residues. After removal of 9 bases from V and 1 base from J, the junction contained 11 bases not matched to a gene. Germline values: CDR1 LNHDA, CDR2 SQIVND (reference sequence).

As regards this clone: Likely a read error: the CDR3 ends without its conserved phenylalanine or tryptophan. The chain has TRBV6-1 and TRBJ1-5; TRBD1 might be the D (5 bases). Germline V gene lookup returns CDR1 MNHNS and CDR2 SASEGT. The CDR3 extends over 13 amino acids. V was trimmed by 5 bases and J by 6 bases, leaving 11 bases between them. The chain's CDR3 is CASSPGPAQPQHS. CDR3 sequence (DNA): TGTGCCAGCAGTCCGGGGCCGGCTCAGCCCCAGCATTCT.

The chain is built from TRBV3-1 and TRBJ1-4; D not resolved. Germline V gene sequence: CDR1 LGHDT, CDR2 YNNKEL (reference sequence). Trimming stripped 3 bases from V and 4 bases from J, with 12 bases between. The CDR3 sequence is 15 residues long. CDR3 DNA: TGTGCCAGCAGCCAGCTGATTCATGGTAATGAAAAACTGTTTTTT. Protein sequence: CASSQLIHGNEKLFF.

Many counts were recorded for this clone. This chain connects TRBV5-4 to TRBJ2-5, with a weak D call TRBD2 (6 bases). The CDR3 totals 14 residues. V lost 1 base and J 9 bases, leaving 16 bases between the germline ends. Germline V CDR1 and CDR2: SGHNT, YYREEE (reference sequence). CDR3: CASSLQGLFGPQYF. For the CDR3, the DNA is TGTGCCAGCAGCTTGCAGGGACTCTTCGGGCCCCAGTACTTC.

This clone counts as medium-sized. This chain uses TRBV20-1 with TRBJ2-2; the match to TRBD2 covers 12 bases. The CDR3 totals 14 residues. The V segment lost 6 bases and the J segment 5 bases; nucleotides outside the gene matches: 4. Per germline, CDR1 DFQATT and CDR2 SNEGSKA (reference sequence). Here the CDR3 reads CSAQTSGRTGELFF. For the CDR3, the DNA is TGCAGTGCCCAGACTAGCGGGAGAACCGGGGAGCTGTTTTTT.

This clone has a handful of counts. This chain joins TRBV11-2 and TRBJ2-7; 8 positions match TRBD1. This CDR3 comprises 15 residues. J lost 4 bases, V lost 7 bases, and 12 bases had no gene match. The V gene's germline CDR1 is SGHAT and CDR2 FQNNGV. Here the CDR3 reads CASKPGGAAPYEQYF. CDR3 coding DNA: TGTGCCAGCAAACCAGGGGGCGCCGCCCCATACGAGCAGTACTTC.

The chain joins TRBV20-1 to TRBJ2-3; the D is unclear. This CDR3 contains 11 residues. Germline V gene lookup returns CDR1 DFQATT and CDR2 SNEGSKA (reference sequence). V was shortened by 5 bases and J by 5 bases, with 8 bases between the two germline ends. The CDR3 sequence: CSADIKDTQYF. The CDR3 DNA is TGCAGTGCTGACATCAAAGATACGCAGTATTTT.

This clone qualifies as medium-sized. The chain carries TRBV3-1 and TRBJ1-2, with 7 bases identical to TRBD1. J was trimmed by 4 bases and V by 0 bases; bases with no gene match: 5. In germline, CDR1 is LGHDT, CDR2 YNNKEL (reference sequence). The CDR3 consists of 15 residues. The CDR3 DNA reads TGTGCCAGCAGCCAAGATAGGGACAGAGTCTATGGCTACACCTTC. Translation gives CASSQDRDRVYGYTF.

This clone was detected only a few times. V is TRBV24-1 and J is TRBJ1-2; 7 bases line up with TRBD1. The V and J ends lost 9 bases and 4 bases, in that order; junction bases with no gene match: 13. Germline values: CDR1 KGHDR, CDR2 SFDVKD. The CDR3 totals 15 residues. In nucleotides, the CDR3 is TGTGCCACCTTTGACTCGTCCCGGGACAGCTATGGCTACACCTTC. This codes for CATFDSSRDSYGYTF.

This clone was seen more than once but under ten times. CDR3 region: CASQRGSYEQYF. The CDR3 bases are TGTGCCAGCCAGCGCGGTTCCTACGAGCAGTACTTC. The chain employs TRBV6-1 and TRBJ2-7, with D unresolved. This CDR3 region has 12 residues. The germline V gene has CDR1 MNHNS and CDR2 SASEGT. Trimming stripped 8 bases from V and 1 base from J, with 9 bases between.

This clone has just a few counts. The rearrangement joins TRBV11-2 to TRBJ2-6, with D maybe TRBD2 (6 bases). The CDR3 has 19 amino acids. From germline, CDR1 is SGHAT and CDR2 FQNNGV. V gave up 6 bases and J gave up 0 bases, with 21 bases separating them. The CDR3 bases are TGTGCCAGCAGGATACGCCGGGCAGGGAGGTCCTCTGGGGCCAACGTCCTGACTTTC. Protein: CASRIRRAGRSSGANVLTF.

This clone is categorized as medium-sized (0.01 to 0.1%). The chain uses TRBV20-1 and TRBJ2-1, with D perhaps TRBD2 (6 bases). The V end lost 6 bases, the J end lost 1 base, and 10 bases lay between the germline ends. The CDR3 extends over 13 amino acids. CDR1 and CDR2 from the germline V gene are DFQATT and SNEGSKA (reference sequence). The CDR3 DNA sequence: TGCAGTGCCGTGGGGGGATCCTACAATGAGCAGTTCTTC. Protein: CSAVGGSYNEQFF.

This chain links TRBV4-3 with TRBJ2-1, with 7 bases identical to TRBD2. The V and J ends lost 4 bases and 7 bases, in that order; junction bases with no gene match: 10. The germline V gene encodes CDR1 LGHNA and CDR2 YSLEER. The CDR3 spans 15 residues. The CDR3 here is CASSLGTSVRNEQFF. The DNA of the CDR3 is TGCGCCAGCAGCCTAGGTACTAGCGTGAGAAATGAGCAGTTCTTC.

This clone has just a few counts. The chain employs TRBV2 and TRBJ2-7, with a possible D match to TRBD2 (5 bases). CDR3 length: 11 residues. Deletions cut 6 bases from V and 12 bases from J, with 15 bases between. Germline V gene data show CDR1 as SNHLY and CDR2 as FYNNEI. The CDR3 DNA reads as TGTGCCAGCAGGAAGTTGGACTCGTTGTACTTC. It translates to CASRKLDSLYF.

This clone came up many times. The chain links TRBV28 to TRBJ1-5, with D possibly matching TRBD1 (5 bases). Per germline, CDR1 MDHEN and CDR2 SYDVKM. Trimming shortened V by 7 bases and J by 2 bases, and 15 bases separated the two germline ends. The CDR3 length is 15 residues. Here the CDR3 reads CASTGGGWGNQPQHF. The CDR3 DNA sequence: TGTGCCAGCACGGGGGGAGGCTGGGGCAATCAGCCCCAGCATTTT.

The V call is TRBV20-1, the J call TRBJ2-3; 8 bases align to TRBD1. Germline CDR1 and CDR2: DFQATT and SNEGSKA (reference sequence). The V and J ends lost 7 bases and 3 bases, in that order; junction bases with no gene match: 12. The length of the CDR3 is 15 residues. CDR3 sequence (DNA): TGCAGTGTCATAGGGCGACAGGGGACGACAGATACGCAGTATTTT. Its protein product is CSVIGRQGTTDTQYF.

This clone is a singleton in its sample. The CDR3 nucleotides read TGTGCCAGCAGCTTAGAATCGGTTGCCGGGGAGCTGTTTTTT. Translation: CASSLESVAGELFF. V usage is TRBV7-6 and J usage is TRBJ2-2; D is unresolved. CDR1 SGHVS and CDR2 FNYEAQ come from the germline V gene. Trimming shortened V by 1 base and J by 6 bases, and 9 bases separated the two germline ends. The CDR3 totals 14 residues.

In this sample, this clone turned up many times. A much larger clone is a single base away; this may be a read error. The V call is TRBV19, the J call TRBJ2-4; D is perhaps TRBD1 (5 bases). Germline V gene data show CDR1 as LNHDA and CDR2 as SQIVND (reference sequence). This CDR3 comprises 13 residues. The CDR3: CASSMGLINVQYF. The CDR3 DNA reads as TGTGCCAGTAGTATGGGGCTGATAAACGTTCAGTACTTC.

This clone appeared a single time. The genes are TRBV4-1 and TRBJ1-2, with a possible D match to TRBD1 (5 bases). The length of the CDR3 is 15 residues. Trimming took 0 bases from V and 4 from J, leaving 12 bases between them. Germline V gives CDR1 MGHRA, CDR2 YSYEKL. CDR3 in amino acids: CASSQDGRGSYGYTF. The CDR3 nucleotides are TGCGCCAGCAGCCAAGATGGTCGGGGGAGCTATGGCTACACCTTC.

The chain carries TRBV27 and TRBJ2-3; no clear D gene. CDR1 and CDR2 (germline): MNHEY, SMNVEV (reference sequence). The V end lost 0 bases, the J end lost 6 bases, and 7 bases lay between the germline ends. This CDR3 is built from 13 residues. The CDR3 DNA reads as TGTGCCAGCAGTTTATCCCGCCCGGATACGCAGTATTTT. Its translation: CASSLSRPDTQYF.